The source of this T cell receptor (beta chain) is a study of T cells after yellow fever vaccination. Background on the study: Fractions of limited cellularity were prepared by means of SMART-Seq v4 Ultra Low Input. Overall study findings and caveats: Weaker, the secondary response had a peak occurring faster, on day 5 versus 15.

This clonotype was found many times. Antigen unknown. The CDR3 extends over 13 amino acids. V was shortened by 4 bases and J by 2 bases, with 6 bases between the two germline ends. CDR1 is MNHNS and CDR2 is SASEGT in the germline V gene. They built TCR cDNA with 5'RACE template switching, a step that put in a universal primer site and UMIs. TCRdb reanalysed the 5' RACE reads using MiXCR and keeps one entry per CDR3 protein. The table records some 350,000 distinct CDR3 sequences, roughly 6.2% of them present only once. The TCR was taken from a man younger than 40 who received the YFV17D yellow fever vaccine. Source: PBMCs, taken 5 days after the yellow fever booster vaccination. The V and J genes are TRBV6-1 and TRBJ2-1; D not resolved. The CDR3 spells CASSARAYNEQFF. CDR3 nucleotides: TGTGCCAGCAGTGCACGGGCCTACAATGAGCAGTTCTTC.